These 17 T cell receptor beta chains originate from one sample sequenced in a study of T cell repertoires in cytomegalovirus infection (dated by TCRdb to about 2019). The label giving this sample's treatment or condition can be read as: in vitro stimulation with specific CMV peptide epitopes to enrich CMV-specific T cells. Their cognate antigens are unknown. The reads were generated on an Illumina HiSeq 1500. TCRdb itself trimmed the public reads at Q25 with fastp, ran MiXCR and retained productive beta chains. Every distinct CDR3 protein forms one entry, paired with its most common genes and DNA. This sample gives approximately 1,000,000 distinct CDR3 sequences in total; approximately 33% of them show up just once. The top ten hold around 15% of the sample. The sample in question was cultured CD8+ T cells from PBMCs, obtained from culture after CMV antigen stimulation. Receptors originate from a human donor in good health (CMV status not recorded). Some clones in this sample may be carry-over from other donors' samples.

The CDR3 DNA sequence: TGCGCCAGCAGCCAAGCCCAGTCCTGGGACAGGGGGTACGAGCAGTACGTC. It is translated as CASSQAQSWDRGYEQYV. The V and J genes are TRBV4-1 and TRBJ2-7, with 11 bases aligning to TRBD1. Germline V CDR1 and CDR2: MGHRA, YSYEKL. CDR3 length: 17 residues. V was clipped by 1 base and J by 4 bases; unmatched bases: 9.

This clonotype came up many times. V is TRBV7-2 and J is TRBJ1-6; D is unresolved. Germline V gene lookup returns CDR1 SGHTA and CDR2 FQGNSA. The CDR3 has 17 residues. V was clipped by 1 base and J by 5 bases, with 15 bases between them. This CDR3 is CASSLGVRPRNNSPLHF. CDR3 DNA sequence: TGTGCCAGCAGCTTAGGGGTCAGGCCCCGCAATAATTCACCCCTCCACTTT.

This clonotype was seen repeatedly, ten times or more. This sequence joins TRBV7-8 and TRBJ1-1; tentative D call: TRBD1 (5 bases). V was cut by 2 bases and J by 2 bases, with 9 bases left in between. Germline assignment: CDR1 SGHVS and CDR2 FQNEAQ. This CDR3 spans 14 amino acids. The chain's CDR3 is CASSLFGDNTEAFF. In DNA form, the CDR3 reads TGTGCCAGCAGCTTATTCGGGGACAACACTGAAGCTTTCTTT. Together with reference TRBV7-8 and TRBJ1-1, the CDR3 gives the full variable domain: GAGVSQSPRYKVAKRGQDVALRCDPISGHVSLFWYQQALGQGPEFLTYFQNEAQLDKSGLPSDRFFAERPEGSVSTLKIQRTQQEDSAVYLCASSLFGDNTEAFFGQGTRLTVV.

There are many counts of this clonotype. CDR3 sequence (DNA): TGTGCCAGCAGCCCGACCCGGGACGGCTACACCTTC. Translated: CASSPTRDGYTF. J is TRBJ1-2 and V is TRBV7-2; D possibly corresponds to TRBD1 (5 bases). Deletions cut 5 bases from V and 8 bases from J, with 12 bases between. There are 12 residues in the CDR3. Germline CDR1 SGHTA, CDR2 FQGNSA.

The CDR3 DNA sequence: TGTGCCAGCAGCTTAAGGGGCCATCGGTCCCAGCATTTT. Amino acids: CASSLRGHRSQHF. The chain employs TRBV7-8 and TRBJ1-5; D may be TRBD1 (5 bases). The ends were cut back, 2 bases at V and 11 bases at J, with 13 bases in the middle. Germline V gives CDR1 SGHVS, CDR2 FQNEAQ. The length of the CDR3 is 13 residues.

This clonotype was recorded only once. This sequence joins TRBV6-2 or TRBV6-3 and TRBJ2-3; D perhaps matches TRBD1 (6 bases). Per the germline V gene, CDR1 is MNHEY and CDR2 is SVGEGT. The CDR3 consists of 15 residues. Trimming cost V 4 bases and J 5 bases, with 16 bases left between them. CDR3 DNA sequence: TGTGCCAGCAGTTCCGAGGGGGTCCGGTTAGATACGCAGTATTTT. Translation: CASSSEGVRLDTQYF.

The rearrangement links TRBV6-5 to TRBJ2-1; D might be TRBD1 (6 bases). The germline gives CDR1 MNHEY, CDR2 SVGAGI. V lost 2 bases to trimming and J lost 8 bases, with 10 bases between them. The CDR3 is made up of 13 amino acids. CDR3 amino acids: CASSYRGYHEQFF. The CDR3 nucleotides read TGTGCCAGCAGTTACAGGGGGTACCATGAGCAGTTCTTC.

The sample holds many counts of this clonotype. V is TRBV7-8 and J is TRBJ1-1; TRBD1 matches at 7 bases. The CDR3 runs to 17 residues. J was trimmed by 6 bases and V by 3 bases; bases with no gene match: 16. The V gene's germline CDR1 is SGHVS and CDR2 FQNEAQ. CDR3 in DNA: TGTGCCAGCAGCTTTCAAGGGGGCGGTCGGAGCTGGGCTGAAGCTTTCTTT. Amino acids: CASSFQGGGRSWAEAFF.

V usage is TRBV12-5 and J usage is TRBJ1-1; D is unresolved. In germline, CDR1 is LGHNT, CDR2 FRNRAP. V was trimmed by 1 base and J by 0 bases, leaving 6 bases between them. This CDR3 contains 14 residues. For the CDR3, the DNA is TGTGCTAGTGGTTTGGGAGAAATGAACACTGAAGCTTTCTTT. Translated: CASGLGEMNTEAFF.

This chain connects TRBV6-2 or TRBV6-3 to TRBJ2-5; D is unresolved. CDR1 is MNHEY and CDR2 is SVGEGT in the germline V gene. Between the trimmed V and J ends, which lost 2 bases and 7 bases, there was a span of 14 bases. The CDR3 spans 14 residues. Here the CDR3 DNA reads TGTGCCAGCAGTTACACAGCCCCCAAAGGGACCCAGTACTTC. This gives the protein CASSYTAPKGTQYF.

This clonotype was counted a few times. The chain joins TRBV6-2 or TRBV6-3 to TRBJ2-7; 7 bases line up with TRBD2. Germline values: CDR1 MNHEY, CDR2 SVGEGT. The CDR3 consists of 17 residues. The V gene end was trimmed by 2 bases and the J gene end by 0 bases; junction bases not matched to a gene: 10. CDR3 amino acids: CASSYHLREVGSYEQYF. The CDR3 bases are TGTGCCAGCAGTTACCACCTCCGGGAGGTCGGCTCCTACGAGCAGTACTTC.

The CDR3 here is CASSQAEGVIQETQYF. For the CDR3, the DNA is TGCGCCAGCAGCCAAGCGGAGGGTGTGATACAAGAGACCCAGTACTTC. The chain has TRBV4-1 and TRBJ2-5; possibly TRBD2 for D (6 bases). There are 16 residues in the CDR3. V lost 1 base and J 2 bases, leaving 14 bases between the germline ends. Germline CDR1 reads MGHRA; CDR2 reads YSYEKL.

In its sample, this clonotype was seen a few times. CDR3 nucleotides: TGTGCCAGTACCGTAACAGGGGTTGCCTACAATGAGCAGTTCTTC. Translated, it gives CASTVTGVAYNEQFF. The chain has TRBV19 and TRBJ2-1; 7 bases are a match to TRBD1. The germline V gene has CDR1 LNHDA and CDR2 SQIVND (reference sequence). V shed 7 bases, J shed 2 bases, and the junction held 8 bases outside the gene matches. The CDR3 has 15 residues.

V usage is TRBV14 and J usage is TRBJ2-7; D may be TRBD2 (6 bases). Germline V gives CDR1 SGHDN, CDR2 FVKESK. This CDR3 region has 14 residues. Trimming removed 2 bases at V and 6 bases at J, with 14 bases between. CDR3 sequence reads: CASSQKGLWTEQYF. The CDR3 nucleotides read TGTGCCAGCAGCCAAAAGGGACTCTGGACCGAGCAGTACTTC.

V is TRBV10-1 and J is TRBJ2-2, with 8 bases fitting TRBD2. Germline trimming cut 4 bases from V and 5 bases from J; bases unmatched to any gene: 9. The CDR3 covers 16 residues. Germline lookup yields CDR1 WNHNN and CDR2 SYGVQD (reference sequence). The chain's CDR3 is CASSVAGQRLTGELFF. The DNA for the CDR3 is TGCGCCAGCAGTGTAGCGGGGCAGAGATTGACCGGGGAGCTGTTTTTT.

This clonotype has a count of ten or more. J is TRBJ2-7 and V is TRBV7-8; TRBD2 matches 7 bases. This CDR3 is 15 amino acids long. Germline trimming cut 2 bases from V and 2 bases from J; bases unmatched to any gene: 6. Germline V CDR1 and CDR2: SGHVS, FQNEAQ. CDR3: CASSLREGVAYEQYF. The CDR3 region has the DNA TGTGCCAGCAGCTTAAGGGAGGGAGTCGCCTACGAGCAGTACTTC.

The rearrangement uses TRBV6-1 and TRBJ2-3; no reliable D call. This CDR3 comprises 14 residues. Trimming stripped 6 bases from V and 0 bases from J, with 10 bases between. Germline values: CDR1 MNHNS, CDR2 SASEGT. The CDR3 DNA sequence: TGTGCCAGCAGCTGGATTGCCAGCACAGATACGCAGTATTTT. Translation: CASSWIASTDTQYF.